The 6 T cell receptor beta chains presented below share a single source sample, sequenced in a study of CD8 T cells in Susac syndrome. The authors reverse transcribed roughly 0.5 to 1 ug RNA with random hexamers. TCRdb re-analysed the immunoSEQ multiplex PCR reads in MiXCR, keeping a single row per CDR3 protein. The sample yields 400,000 to 550,000 distinct CDR3 sequences, more than 80% seen once. Sequenced sample: CD8+ T cells from PBMCs. These receptors came from a human donor with multiple sclerosis.

This clonotype has just a few counts. This sequence joins TRBV29-1 and TRBJ2-7, with a possible D match to TRBD2 (7 bases). Per the germline V gene, CDR1 is SQVTM and CDR2 is ANQGSEA. Trimming took 1 base from V and 3 from J, leaving 10 bases between them. The CDR3 contains 13 residues. CDR3 loop: CSVEGGGLYEQYF. CDR3 coding DNA: TGCAGCGTTGAAGGGGGGGGGCTCTACGAGCAGTACTTC.

V gene TRBV12-3 or TRBV12-4 combines with J gene TRBJ1-1, with no clear D. The CDR3 runs 13 residues. With 0 bases removed from V and 7 bases from J, the gap between germline ends came to 9 bases. The CDR3: CASSLAYLDEAFF. CDR3 coding DNA: TGTGCCAGCAGTTTAGCGTACCTTGATGAAGCTTTCTTT.

The V and J genes are TRBV20-1 and TRBJ2-7; 7 nucleotides line up with TRBD2. Germline CDR1 is DFQATT and CDR2 is SNEGSKA (reference sequence). This CDR3 comprises 15 residues. Trimming took 0 bases from V and 2 from J; bases not matched to a gene: 7. In DNA form, the CDR3 reads TGCAGTGCTAGAGATTTGGGACTACCAACCTACGAGCAGTACTTC. Protein product: CSARDLGLPTYEQYF.

V and J are TRBV28 and TRBJ2-7; D might be TRBD1 (6 bases). V was trimmed by 5 bases and J by 5 bases, leaving 16 bases between them. CDR1 MDHEN and CDR2 SYDVKM come from the germline V gene. The CDR3 covers 14 residues. The CDR3 sequence: CASSAHRDINEQYF. CDR3 DNA: TGTGCCAGCAGTGCGCACAGGGATATCAACGAGCAGTACTTC. Variable domain in full (rest from reference TRBV28 and TRBJ2-7): DVKVTQSSRYLVKRTGEKVFLECVQDMDHENMFWYRQDPGLGLRLIYFSYDVKMKEKGDIPEGYSVSREKKERFSLILESASTNQTSMYLCASSAHRDINEQYFGPGTRLTVT.

The V and J genes are TRBV5-4 and TRBJ2-1, with TRBD1 matching 7 bases. CDR1 SGHNT and CDR2 YYREEE come from the germline V gene (reference sequence). The length of the CDR3 is 14 residues. V lost 0 bases, J lost 7 bases, and 4 bases stayed unmatched. The CDR3 DNA follows: TGTGCCAGCAGCTTGGGGGGACAGAATAATGAGCAGTTCTTC. Protein sequence: CASSLGGQNNEQFF.

V gene TRBV13 combines with J gene TRBJ1-2; D ambiguous. With 6 bases removed from V and 8 bases from J, the gap between germline ends came to 13 bases. The CDR3 spans 12 residues. Germline CDR1 reads PRHDT; CDR2 reads FYEKMQ (reference sequence). The CDR3 loop is CASSFRAGGYTF. The CDR3 DNA is TGTGCCAGCAGTTTCCGGGCGGGAGGCTACACCTTC.